This T cell receptor beta chain originates from a study of regulatory T cells in long-lasting Graves disease. Germline CDR1 is SGHVS and CDR2 is FNYEAQ. CDR3 size: 16 residues. V dropped 5 bases and J dropped 6; count of bases not matched to a gene: 10. Indicated time point: persistent/refractory GD, antithyroid drugs over 5 years with positive TRAb. PBMCs were the source of the RNA used for TCR sequencing. The TCR beta library used iRepertoire HTBI primers with Arm-PCR amplification of CDR3. From the multiplex PCR reads, TCRdb called clonotypes with MiXCR, one entry per CDR3 protein. The sample gives under 450,000 distinct CDR3 sequences, 20% to 30% of which show up once; about 27% is in the top ten.

The V and J genes are TRBV7-6 and TRBJ2-2, with 9 bases identical to TRBD1. The clonotype originates from a female donor with Graves disease. Source: peripheral blood mononuclear cells (PBMCs), taken when the disease was refractory, from a patient treated with antithyroid drugs. CDR3 sequence: CASSLRDRVFAGELFF. The CDR3 nucleotides read TGTGCCAGCAGCCTCCGGGACAGGGTTTTCGCCGGGGAGCTGTTTTTT.